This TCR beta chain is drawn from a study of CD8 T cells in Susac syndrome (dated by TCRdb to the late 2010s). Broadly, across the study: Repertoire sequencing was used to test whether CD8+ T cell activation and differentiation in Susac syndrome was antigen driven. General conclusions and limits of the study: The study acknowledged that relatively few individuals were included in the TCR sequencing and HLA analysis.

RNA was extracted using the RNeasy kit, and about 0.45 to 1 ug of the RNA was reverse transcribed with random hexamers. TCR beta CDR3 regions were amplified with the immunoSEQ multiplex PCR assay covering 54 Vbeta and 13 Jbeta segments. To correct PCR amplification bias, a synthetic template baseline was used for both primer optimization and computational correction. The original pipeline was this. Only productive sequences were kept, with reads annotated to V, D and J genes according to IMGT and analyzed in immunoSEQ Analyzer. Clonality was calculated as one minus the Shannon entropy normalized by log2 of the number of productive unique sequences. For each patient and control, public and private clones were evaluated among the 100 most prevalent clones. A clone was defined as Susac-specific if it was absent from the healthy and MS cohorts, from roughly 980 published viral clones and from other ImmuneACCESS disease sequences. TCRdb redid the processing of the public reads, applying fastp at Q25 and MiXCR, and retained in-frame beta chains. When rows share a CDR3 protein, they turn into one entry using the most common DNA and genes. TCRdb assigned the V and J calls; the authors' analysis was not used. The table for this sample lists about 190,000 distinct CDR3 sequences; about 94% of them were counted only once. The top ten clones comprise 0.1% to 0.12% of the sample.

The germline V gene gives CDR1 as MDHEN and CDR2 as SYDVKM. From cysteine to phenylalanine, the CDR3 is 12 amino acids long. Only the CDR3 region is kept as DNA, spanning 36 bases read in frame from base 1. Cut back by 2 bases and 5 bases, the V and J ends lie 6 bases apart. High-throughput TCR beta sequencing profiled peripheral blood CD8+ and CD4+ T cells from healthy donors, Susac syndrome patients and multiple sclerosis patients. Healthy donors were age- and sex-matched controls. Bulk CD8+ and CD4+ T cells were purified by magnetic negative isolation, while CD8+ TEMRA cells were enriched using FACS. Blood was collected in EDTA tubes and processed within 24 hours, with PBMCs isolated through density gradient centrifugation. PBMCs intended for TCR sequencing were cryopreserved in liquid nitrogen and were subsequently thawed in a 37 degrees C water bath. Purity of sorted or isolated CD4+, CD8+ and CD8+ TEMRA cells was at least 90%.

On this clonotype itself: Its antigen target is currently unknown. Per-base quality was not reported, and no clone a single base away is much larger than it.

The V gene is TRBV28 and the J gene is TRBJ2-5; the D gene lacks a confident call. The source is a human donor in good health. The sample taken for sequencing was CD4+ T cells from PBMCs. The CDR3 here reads CASSLRWETQYF. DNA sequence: TGTGCCAGCAGTTTAAGGTGGGAGACCCAGTACTTC.